This TCR beta chain was recorded in a study of B cell selection in AIRE deficiency. V was pared by 1 base and J by 2 bases, with 14 bases between. CDR3 length: 16 amino acids. The germline V gene has CDR1 SGHNT and CDR2 YYREEE (reference sequence). Conventional CD4 T cells were sorted as CD4+CD127+ cells. Clones were read by immunoSEQ multiplex PCR, and TCRdb kept only the in-frame ones, dropping some. This sample yields some 27,000 clones, of which nearly 97% are seen a single time; roughly 0.22% belongs to the top ten. This sequence originates from a human donor in good health. Sequencing used CD4+CD127+ conventional T cells sorted from PBMCs. The chain is built from TRBV5-4 and TRBJ2-3; tentative D call: TRBD2 (6 bases). The CDR3 spells CASSLSRGANTDTQYF. The CDR3 DNA follows: TGTGCCAGCAGCTTGAGTCGCGGGGCAAACACAGATACGCAGTATTTT.